This T cell receptor beta chain emerged from a study of blood T cell repertoires in COVID-19 (dated by TCRdb to 2020 to 2022). Study-wide context: Samples covering the acute and convalescent phases of COVID-19 were provided by collaborators in the United States, Italy and Spain. The material from the prospective study consisted of cDNA or gDNA derived from T cells, B-cell-depleted T cells, or PBMCs. Subjects who had been exposed to COVID-19, were actively infected with it, or had recovered from it provided the deeply sampled blood TCRbeta repertoires that made up the dataset. The repertoires were released in a freely available public database meant as a resource for research on the immune response to SARS-CoV-2. The samples were drawn from the first 160 participants of the ongoing ImmuneRACE study and from 950 to 1,500 subjects provided by 6 global collaborators. A de-identified subject ID, COVID-19 status, age in years and sex were almost always included in the sample metadata. Where available, HLA class I and class II types were taken from metadata supplied by the sample provider and were not determined by assay-based typing.

Overall study results and their limits: The amount of clinical and demographic metadata varied by source and participant and was provided uncurated.

The immunoSEQ Assay, a bias-controlled multiplex PCR, was used to amplify TCRbeta CDR3 regions from genomic DNA. On the study's bioinformatics: Nucleated cell counts per sample were estimated from amplification of reference gene primers within the assay. Sequence reads were collapsed and filtered to measure the absolute abundance of every unique TCRbeta CDR3 rearrangement. For each sample, productive Simpson clonality was calculated by taking the square root of Simpson's diversity index across productive rearrangements. TCRdb stores this immuneACCESS table with in-frame sequences only. Part of the clones is absent; in the studies checked, under half of the shortfall reflects unresolved V genes, and no reason is known for the rest. For V, J and clone size, that table is used; D and trimming come from the DNA. Counted in this sample were 140,000 to 150,000 clones; under 90% of them appeared once. Clones ranked in the top ten supply 35% to 45% of the sample.

V loses 2 bases at its end and J loses 8 bases; junction bases beyond the gene matches: 6. CDR1 and CDR2 are drawn from the germline V gene: SGHDT, YYEEEE. There are 15 amino acids in the CDR3, from cysteine to phenylalanine inclusive. Left in the record is the CDR3 DNA by itself, 45 bases read in frame from the first base. As to this clone: Its antigen is not yet known. No much larger clone exists at a distance of one base, and base qualities are not known.

Collaborating institutions collected whole blood in K2EDTA tubes following their own protocols. For TCRbeta analysis, collaborators shipped samples in one of three forms: frozen whole blood, isolated PBMCs, or DNA extracted from either of those sample types. The specimen was peripheral blood. Here the chain combines TRBV5-6 and TRBJ1-5, and 11 bases in between align with TRBD1. The clonotype comes from a human donor in a cohort sampled during active COVID-19. In nucleotide form, the sequence is TGTGCCAGCAGCTTTAGGGACAGGGGGACAGAGCCCCAGCATTTT. This sequence encodes CASSFRDRGTEPQHF.